Listed here are 12 T cell receptor beta chains from one sample, sequenced in a study of CXCR3-negative and CXCR3-positive naive CD8 T cells. The authors prepared UMI-labeled TRB cDNA libraries by 5' RACE. Each CDR3 protein gets one entry in TCRdb, which reprocessed the 5' RACE reads and gives no DNA. Reported are about 38,000 distinct CDR3 sequences; the ten largest clones contain about 14%. Sequenced: memory CD8+ T cells from blood. The origin of the receptors is a human donor in good health. Some clones in this sample may be carry-over from other donors' samples.

The chain recombines TRBV18 with TRBJ1-1. This CDR3 contains 13 residues. The germline V gene has CDR1 KGHSH and CDR2 LQKENI. CDR3 region: CASSSQTNTEAFF.

The chain recombines TRBV28 with TRBJ1-4; TCRdb indicates TRBD1, and absent DNA this call remains unverified. The CDR3 runs to 16 residues. Germline-derived CDR1 and CDR2 are MDHEN and SYDVKM. CDR3 region: CASSGRRDTTTEKLFF.

CDR3 region: CSARAPAHSGYNEQFF. The chain uses TRBV20-1 and TRBJ2-1; TCRdb gives TRBD1 as the D gene, but with no DNA this cannot be confirmed. The CDR3 is 16 residues long. From germline, CDR1 is DFQATT and CDR2 SNEGSKA (reference sequence).

The chain carries TRBV10-3 and TRBJ2-5; TCRdb gives TRBD1 as the D gene, but with no DNA this cannot be confirmed. Germline loops: CDR1 ENHRY, CDR2 SYGVKD. The CDR3 covers 16 residues. CDR3 sequence: CAISESPGASIETQYF.

The chain recombines TRBV24-1 with TRBJ2-3; the TRBD2 assignment by TCRdb is unverifiable without DNA. Germline values: CDR1 KGHDR, CDR2 SFDVKD. The CDR3 runs 11 residues. CDR3 loop: CATIEGQTQYF.

The rearrangement links TRBV28 to TRBJ2-7; TCRdb's D call of TRBD1 is untestable without DNA. Germline V lookup: CDR1 MDHEN, CDR2 SYDVKM. CDR3 length equals 15 residues. CDR3 in amino acids: CASSLYSDGTYEQYF.

The chain couples TRBV6-4 to TRBJ2-2. The CDR3 is 14 residues long. In germline, CDR1 is MRHNA, CDR2 SNTAGT. The CDR3 here is CASSESTHTGELFF.

The chain joins TRBV5-1 to TRBJ2-7; TCRdb calls TRBD2, which cannot be checked without DNA. The CDR3 spans 13 residues. Germline-derived CDR1 and CDR2 are SGHRS and YFSETQ. The CDR3 region is CASSWGPRDEQYF.

The chain recombines TRBV28 with TRBJ2-1. CDR1 is MDHEN, CDR2 SYDVKM, per germline. The length of the CDR3 is 14 residues. CDR3: CASSLAGTYNEQFF.

The chain joins TRBV7-9 to TRBJ1-1; TCRdb calls TRBD1, which cannot be checked without DNA. Germline V gene data show CDR1 as SEHNR and CDR2 as FQNEAQ (reference sequence). The CDR3 has 15 amino acids. The CDR3 loop is CASRLGTGRGAEAFF.

The chain links TRBV7-2 to TRBJ2-1. The germline V gene has CDR1 SGHTA and CDR2 FQGNSA. This CDR3 comprises 15 residues. CDR3 sequence reads: CASSPIGLAYNEQFF.

The chain has TRBV6-2 or TRBV6-3 and TRBJ2-7; TCRdb returns TRBD1, unconfirmable since there is no DNA. CDR3 length: 16 amino acids. Germline V lookup: CDR1 MNHEY, CDR2 SVGEGT. The CDR3 region is CASSYTRDRVGNEQYF.